Presented here are 2 T cell receptor beta chains from one specimen sequenced in a study of CD8+CD57+ T cells in acquired aplastic anemia. For sequencing, patients were chosen who had shown expansion of CD8+CD57+ cells by flow cytometry. Profiles of TCR beta VDJ and CDR3 were generated from a genomic DNA template. TCRdb called the reads again in MiXCR, with one record for every CDR3 protein. The sample has 150,000 or so distinct CDR3 sequences, roughly half seen once. Sequencing used sorted CD4+, CD8+, or CD8+CD57+ T cells (not recorded which) from PBMCs. All receptors come from a human donor with aplastic anemia.

The chain combines TRBV12-3 or TRBV12-4 with TRBJ2-7, with D tentatively TRBD2 (5 bases). V lost 0 bases, J lost 3 bases, and 15 bases lay in between. The CDR3 has 16 amino acids. The CDR3 DNA is TGTGCCAGCAGTTTAGCCCCCCGGGAACCACACTACGAGCAGTACTTC. It yields the protein CASSLAPREPHYEQYF.

The chain uses TRBV2 and TRBJ1-1, with D perhaps matching TRBD1 (5 bases). CDR1 SNHLY and CDR2 FYNNEI come from the germline V gene. There are 14 residues in the CDR3. Trimming left V 7 bases short and J 2 bases short, with 14 bases between. The CDR3 protein is CASNQGRRNTEAFF. The CDR3 DNA is TGTGCCAGCAACCAGGGTAGGAGAAACACTGAAGCTTTCTTT.